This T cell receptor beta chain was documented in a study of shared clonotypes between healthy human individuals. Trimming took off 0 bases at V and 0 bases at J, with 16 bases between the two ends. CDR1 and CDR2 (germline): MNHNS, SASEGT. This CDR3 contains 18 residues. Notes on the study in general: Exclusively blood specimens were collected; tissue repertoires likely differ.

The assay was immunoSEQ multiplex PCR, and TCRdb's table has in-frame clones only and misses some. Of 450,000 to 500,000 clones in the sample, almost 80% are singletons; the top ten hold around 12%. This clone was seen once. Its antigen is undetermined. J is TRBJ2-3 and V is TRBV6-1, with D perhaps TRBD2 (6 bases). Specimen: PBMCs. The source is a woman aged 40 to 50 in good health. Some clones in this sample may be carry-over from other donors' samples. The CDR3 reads CASSEAGLLGTSTDTQYF. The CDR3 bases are TGTGCCAGCAGTGAAGCGGGGCTACTAGGGACTAGCACAGATACGCAGTATTTT.